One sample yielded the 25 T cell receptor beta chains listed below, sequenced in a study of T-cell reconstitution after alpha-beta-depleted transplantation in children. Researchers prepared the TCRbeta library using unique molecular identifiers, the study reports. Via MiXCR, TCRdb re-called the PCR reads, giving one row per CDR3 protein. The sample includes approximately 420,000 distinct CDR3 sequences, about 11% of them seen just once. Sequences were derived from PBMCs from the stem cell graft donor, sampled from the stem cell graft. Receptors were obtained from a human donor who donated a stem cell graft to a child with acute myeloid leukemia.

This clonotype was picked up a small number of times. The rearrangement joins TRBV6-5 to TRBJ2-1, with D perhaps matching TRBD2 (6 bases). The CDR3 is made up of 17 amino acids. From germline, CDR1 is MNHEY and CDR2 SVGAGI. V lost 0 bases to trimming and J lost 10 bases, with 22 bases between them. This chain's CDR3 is CASSYSSFSWRDGEQFF. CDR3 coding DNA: TGTGCCAGCAGTTACTCGTCCTTCTCGTGGCGGGACGGGGAGCAGTTCTTC.

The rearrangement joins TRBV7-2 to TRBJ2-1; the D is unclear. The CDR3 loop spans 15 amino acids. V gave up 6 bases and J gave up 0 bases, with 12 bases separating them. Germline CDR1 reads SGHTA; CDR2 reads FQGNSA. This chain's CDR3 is CASRKTVGSYNEQFF. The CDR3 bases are TGTGCCAGCAGAAAGACGGTGGGCTCCTACAATGAGCAGTTCTTC.

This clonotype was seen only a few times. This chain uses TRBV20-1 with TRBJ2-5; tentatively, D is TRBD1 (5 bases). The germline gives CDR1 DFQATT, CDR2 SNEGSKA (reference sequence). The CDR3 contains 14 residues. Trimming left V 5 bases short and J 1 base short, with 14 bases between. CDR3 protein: CSASQSRGQETQYF. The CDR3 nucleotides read TGCAGTGCTTCCCAGTCAAGGGGCCAAGAGACCCAGTACTTC.

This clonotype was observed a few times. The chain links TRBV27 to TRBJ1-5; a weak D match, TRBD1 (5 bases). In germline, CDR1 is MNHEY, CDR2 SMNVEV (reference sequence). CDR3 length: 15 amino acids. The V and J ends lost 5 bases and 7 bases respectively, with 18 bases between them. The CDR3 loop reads CASSPFGGSNQPQHF. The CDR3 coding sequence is TGTGCCAGCAGTCCCTTTGGGGGTTCAAACCAGCCCCAGCATTTT.

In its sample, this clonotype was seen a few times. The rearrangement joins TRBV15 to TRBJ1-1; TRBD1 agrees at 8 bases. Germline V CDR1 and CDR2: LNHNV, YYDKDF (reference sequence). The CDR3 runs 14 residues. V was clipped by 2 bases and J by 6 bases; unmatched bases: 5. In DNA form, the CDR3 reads TGTGCCACCAGCAGACGCGGGACAGGAGCTGAAGCTTTCTTT. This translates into CATSRRGTGAEAFF.

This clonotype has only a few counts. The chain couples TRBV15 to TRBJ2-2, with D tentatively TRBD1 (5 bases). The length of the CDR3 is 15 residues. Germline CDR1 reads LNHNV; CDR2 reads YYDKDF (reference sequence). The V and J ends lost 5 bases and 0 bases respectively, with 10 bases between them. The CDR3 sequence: CATSEEGANTGELFF. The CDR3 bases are TGTGCCACCAGCGAGGAAGGGGCGAACACCGGGGAGCTGTTTTTT.

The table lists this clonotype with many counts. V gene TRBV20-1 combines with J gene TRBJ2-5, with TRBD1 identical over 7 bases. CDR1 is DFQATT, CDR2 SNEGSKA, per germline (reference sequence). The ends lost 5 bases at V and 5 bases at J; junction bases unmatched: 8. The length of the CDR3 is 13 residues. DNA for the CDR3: TGCAGTGCTGTAGGGGGCTGGTCGGAGACCCAGTACTTC. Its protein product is CSAVGGWSETQYF.

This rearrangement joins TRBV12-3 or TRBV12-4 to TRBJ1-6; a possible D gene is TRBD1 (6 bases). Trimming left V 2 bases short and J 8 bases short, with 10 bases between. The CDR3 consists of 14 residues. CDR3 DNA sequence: TGTGCCAGCAGTTTACGGGGGGCGGATTCACCCCTCCACTTT. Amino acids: CASSLRGADSPLHF.

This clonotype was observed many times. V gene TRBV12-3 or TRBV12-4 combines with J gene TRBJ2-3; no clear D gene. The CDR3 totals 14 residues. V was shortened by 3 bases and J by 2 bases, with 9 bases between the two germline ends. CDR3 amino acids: CASSLGSITDTQYF. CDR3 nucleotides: TGTGCCAGCAGTTTGGGCAGCATCACAGATACGCAGTATTTT.

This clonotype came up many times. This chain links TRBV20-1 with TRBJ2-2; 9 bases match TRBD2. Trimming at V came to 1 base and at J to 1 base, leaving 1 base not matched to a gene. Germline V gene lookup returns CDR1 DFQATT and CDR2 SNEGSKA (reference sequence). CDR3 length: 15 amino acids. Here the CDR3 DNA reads TGCAGTGCTAGAGTTAGCGGGGGGAACACCGGGGAGCTGTTTTTT. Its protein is CSARVSGGNTGELFF.

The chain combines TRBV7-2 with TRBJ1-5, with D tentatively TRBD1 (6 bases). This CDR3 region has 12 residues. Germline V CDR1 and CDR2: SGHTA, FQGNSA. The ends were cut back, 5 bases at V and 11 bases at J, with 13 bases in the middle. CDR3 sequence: CASSDTKGAQHF. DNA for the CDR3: TGTGCCAGCAGCGACACTAAGGGGGCCCAGCATTTT.

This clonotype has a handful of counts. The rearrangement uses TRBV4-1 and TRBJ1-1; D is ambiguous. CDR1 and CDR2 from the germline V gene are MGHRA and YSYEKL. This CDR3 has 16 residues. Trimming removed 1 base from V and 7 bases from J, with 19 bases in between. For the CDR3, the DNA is TGCGCCAGCAGCCAAGTATCTAGAAGACGGGAGATTGAAGCTTTCTTT. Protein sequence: CASSQVSRRREIEAFF.

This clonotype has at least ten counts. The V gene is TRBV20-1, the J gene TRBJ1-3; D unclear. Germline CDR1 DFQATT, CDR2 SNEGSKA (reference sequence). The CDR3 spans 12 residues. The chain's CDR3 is CSAGPSGNTIYF. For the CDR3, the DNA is TGCAGCGCCGGACCCTCTGGAAACACCATATATTTT.

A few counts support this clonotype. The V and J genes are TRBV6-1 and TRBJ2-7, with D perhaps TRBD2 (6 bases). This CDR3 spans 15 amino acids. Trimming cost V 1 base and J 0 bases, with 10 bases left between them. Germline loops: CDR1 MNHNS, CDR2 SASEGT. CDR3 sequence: CASSEEAGSSYEQYV. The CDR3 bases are TGTGCCAGCAGTGAAGAGGCGGGGAGCTCCTACGAGCAGTACGTC.

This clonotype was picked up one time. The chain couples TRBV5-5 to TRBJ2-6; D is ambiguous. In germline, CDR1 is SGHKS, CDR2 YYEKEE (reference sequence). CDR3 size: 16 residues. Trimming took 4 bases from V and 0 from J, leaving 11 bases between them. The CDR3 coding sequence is TGTGCCAGCAGCCGTCACAGAGGCTCTGGGGCCAACGTCCTGACTTTC. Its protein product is CASSRHRGSGANVLTF.

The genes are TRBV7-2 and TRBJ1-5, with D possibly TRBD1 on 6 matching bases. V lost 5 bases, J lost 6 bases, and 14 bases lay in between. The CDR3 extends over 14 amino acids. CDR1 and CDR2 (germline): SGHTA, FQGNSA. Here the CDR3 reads CASSVRGLGQPQHF. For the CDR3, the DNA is TGTGCCAGCAGCGTCAGGGGACTGGGTCAGCCCCAGCATTTT.

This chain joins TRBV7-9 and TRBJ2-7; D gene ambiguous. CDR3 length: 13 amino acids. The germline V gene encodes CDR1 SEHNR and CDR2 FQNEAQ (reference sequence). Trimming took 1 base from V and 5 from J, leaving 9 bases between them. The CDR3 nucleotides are TGTGCCAGCAGCTTAGTCTTGAAGGACGAGCAGTACTTC. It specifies CASSLVLKDEQYF.

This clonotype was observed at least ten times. The CDR3 reads CAWIPGQHTGELFF. The DNA of the CDR3 is TGTGCCTGGATTCCGGGACAGCACACCGGGGAGCTGTTTTTT. The genes are TRBV30 and TRBJ2-2, with 7 bases lining up with TRBD1. The junction had 5 bases not matched to a gene; V was cut back by 4 bases and J by 3 bases. CDR1 is GTSNPN and CDR2 is SVGIG in the germline V gene (reference sequence). The CDR3 has 14 residues.

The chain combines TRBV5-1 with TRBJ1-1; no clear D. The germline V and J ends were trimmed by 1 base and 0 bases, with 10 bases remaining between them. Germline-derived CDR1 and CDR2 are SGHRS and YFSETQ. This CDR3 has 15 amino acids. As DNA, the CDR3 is TGCGCCAGCAGCTTGACCGGGATCATGAACACTGAAGCTTTCTTT. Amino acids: CASSLTGIMNTEAFF.

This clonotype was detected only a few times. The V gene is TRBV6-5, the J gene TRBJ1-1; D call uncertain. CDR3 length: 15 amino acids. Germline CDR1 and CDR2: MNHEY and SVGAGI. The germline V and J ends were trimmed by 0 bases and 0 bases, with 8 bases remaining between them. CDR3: CASSYSWVMNTEAFF. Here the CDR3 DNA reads TGTGCCAGCAGTTACTCCTGGGTTATGAACACTGAAGCTTTCTTT.

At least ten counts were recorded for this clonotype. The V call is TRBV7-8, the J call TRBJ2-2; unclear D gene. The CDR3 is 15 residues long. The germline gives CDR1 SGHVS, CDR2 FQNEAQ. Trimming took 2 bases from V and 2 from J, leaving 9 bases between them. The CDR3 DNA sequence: TGTGCCAGCAGCTTAATCGGTCCTAACACCGGGGAGCTGTTTTTT. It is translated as CASSLIGPNTGELFF.

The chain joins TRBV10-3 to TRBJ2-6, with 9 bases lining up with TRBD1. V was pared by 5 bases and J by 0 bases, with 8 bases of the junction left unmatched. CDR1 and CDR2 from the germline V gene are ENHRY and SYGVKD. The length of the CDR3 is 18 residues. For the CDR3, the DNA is TGTGCCATCAGTAGAACCGGGACAGGGTCCTCTGGGGCCAACGTCCTGACTTTC. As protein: CAISRTGTGSSGANVLTF.

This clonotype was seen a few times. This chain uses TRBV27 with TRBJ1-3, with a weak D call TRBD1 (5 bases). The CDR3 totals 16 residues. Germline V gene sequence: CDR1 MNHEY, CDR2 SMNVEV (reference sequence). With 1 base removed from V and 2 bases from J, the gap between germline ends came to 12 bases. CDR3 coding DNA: TGTGCCAGCAGTTTATACGCGCGGGGGGCTGGAAACACCATATATTTT. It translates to CASSLYARGAGNTIYF.

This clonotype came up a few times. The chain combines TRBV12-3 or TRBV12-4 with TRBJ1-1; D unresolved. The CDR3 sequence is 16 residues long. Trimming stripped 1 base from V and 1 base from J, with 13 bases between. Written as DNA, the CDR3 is TGTGCCAGCAGTTTAGGGGTGGGAGGGTCGAACACTGAAGCTTTCTTT. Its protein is CASSLGVGGSNTEAFF.

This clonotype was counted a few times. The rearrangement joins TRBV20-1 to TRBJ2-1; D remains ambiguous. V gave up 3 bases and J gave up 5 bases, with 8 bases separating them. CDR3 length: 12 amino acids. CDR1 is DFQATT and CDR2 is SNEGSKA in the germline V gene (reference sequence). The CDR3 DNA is TGCAGTGCTAGCGAACACAACAATGAGCAGTTCTTC. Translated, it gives CSASEHNNEQFF.